This TCR beta chain comes out of a study of cytomegalovirus exposure and HLA in healthy donors. Broader study findings: The tendency of first-cohort TCR clusters to co-occur in the 120 or so validation repertoires emerged from a later analysis.

From germline, CDR1 is SGHRS and CDR2 YFSETQ. V lost 4 bases to trimming and J lost 4 bases; unmatched junction nucleotides: 9. The CDR3 is made up of 15 amino acids. Method: immunoSEQ multiplex PCR; TCRdb's copy keeps in-frame clones and lacks some. The profile covers about 200,000 clones, with roughly 84% appearing a single time and roughly 13% taken by the ten largest. For this clone: The antigen remains unidentified.

The sequenced sample consisted of PBMCs. This clonotype was sampled from a woman in her thirties in good health and CMV-seropositive. The gene calls are TRBV5-1 and TRBJ2-5; the match to TRBD2 covers 8 bases. CDR3 DNA: TGCGCCAGCAGCGCTACCCCCGGGGGGGGAGAGACCCAGTACTTC. It is translated as CASSATPGGGETQYF.